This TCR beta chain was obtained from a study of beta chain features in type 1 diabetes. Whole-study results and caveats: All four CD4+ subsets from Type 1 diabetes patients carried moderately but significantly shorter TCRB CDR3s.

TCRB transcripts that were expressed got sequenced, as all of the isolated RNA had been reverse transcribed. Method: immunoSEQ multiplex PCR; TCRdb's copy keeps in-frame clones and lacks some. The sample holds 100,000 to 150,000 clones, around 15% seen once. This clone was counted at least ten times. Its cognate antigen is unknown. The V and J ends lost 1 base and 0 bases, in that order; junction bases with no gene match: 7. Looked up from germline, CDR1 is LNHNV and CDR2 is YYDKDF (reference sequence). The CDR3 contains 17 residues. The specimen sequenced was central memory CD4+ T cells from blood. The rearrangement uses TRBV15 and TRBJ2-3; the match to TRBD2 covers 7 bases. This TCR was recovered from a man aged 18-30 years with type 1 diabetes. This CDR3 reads CATSRGEGKTSTDTQYF. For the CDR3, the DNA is TGTGCCACCAGCAGAGGGGAGGGGAAGACTAGCACAGATACGCAGTATTTT. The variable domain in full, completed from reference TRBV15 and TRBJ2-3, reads DAMVIQNPRYQVTQFGKPVTLSCSQTLNHNVMYWYQQKSSQAPKLLFHYYDKDFNNEADTPDNFQSRRPNTSFCFLDIRSPGLGDTAMYLCATSRGEGKTSTDTQYFGPGTRLTVL.